A selection of T cell receptor beta chains follows, all from one sample in a study. MiXCR, applied by TCRdb to the 5' RACE reads, yields one record per CDR3 protein. The sample carries about 42,000 distinct CDR3 sequences, 20% to 25% recorded once. Input material: Tregs sorted from blood. The receptors stem from a female donor with breast cancer. Each CDR3 is given with its conserved first and last residue. The D gene is left open where the match is weak. Rows may omit the clone size; those that give it use once, few, many or a size class.

d_call: .
j_call: TRBJ2-5
v_call: TRBV5-6
clone_size: many
cdr3_nt: TGTGCCAGCAGCCCGGGGCGAAAAGAGACCCAGTACTTC
cdr3_aa: CASSPGRKETQYF

d_call: .
j_call: TRBJ2-5
v_call: TRBV6-2/TRBV6-3
clone_size: many
cdr3_nt: TGTGCCAGCAGTAAGATTCAAGAGACCCAGTACTTC
cdr3_aa: CASSKIQETQYF

d_call: .
j_call: TRBJ1-5
v_call: TRBV27
clone_size: few
cdr3_nt: TGTGCCAGCAGTTTGCGGGGAAGCAATCAGCCCCAGCATTTT
cdr3_aa: CASSLRGSNQPQHF

d_call: TRBD1
j_call: TRBJ1-1
v_call: TRBV28
clone_size: few
cdr3_nt: TGTGCCAGCAGTTCAACAGGGGGCTCTTCTGAAGCTTTCTTT
cdr3_aa: CASSSTGGSSEAFF

d_call: TRBD1
j_call: TRBJ2-7
v_call: TRBV6-1
clone_size: .
cdr3_nt: TGTGCCAGCAGTGAAATGGGACAGGGAAGGAGCGAGCAGTACTTC
cdr3_aa: CASSEMGQGRSEQYF

d_call: .
j_call: TRBJ2-3
v_call: TRBV7-6
clone_size: .
cdr3_nt: TGTGCCAGCAGTCTAGCGCCTAGGGCGACAGATACGCAGTATTTT
cdr3_aa: CASSLAPRATDTQYF

d_call: .
j_call: TRBJ2-7
v_call: TRBV5-5
clone_size: few
cdr3_nt: TGTGCCAGCAGCTTGGCGGGGACCGCGAGCTACGAGCAGTACTTC
cdr3_aa: CASSLAGTASYEQYF

d_call: .
j_call: TRBJ2-1
v_call: TRBV4-1
clone_size: many
cdr3_nt: TGCGCCAGCAGCCCAATATTTAGGGAGAACAATGAGCAGTTCTTC
cdr3_aa: CASSPIFRENNEQFF

d_call: .
j_call: TRBJ1-2
v_call: TRBV5-6
clone_size: .
cdr3_nt: TGTGCCAGCAACTCACTTGGGCGGGGGGGCCACTATGGCTACACCTTC
cdr3_aa: CASNSLGRGGHYGYTF

d_call: .
j_call: TRBJ1-2
v_call: TRBV7-8
clone_size: many
cdr3_nt: TGTGCCAGCAGCTTATTTGGGGCCCCGAGAGGTGGCTACACCTTC
cdr3_aa: CASSLFGAPRGGYTF

d_call: .
j_call: TRBJ2-2
v_call: TRBV6-1
clone_size: many
cdr3_nt: TGTGCCAGCAGTGAAGGTTGGGGGTCCACCAACACCGGGGAGCTGTTTTTT
cdr3_aa: CASSEGWGSTNTGELFF

d_call: .
j_call: TRBJ2-3
v_call: TRBV30
clone_size: .
cdr3_nt: TGTGCCTGGAGTCCCGACGACACGCAGTATTTT
cdr3_aa: CAWSPDDTQYF

d_call: TRBD2
j_call: TRBJ2-1
v_call: TRBV7-2
clone_size: many
cdr3_nt: TGTGCCAGCAGCTTAGAAGGGACTAGCGGGAGGTATTACAATGAGCAGTTCTTC
cdr3_aa: CASSLEGTSGRYYNEQFF

d_call: TRBD1
j_call: TRBJ1-1
v_call: TRBV30
clone_size: once
cdr3_nt: TGTGCCTGGAGTGTTGTAGGGGGCCTGGCTGAAGCTTTCTTT
cdr3_aa: CAWSVVGGLAEAFF

d_call: .
j_call: TRBJ1-2
v_call: TRBV11-1
clone_size: .
cdr3_nt: TGTGCCAGCAGCTTAGAGGGGGATTCTAACTATGGCTACACCTTC
cdr3_aa: CASSLEGDSNYGYTF

d_call: TRBD1
j_call: TRBJ1-3
v_call: TRBV4-1
clone_size: many
cdr3_nt: TGCGCCAGCAGCCCCACAGGGGTACGTTCTGGAAACACCATATATTTT
cdr3_aa: CASSPTGVRSGNTIYF

d_call: .
j_call: TRBJ2-3
v_call: TRBV11-2
clone_size: .
cdr3_nt: TGTGCCAGCAGCTTAGAAGGCGGGTTCAACACAGATGCGCAGTATTTT
cdr3_aa: CASSLEGGFNTDAQYF

d_call: TRBD1
j_call: TRBJ2-7
v_call: TRBV27
clone_size: .
cdr3_nt: TGTGCCAGCAGTTTATCGCTCGGGACAGGGACCTACGAGCAGTACTTC
cdr3_aa: CASSLSLGTGTYEQYF

d_call: .
j_call: TRBJ2-2
v_call: TRBV7-9
clone_size: many
cdr3_nt: TGTGCCAGCAGCCGAGATTCAGGCAGGATGAACACCGGGGAGCTGTTTTTT
cdr3_aa: CASSRDSGRMNTGELFF

d_call: TRBD2
j_call: TRBJ2-7
v_call: TRBV27
clone_size: .
cdr3_nt: TGTGCCAGCAGCCAAGGGACTAGCGGGAAAATACCTAGAAGCTCCTACGAGCAGTACTTC
cdr3_aa: CASSQGTSGKIPRSSYEQYF

d_call: TRBD2
j_call: TRBJ2-2
v_call: TRBV20-1
clone_size: .
cdr3_nt: TGCAGTGCTAGAGATCTAGCGGGAGACACCGGGGAGCTGTTTTTT
cdr3_aa: CSARDLAGDTGELFF

d_call: TRBD2
j_call: TRBJ2-7
v_call: TRBV2
clone_size: .
cdr3_nt: TGTGCCAGCGGACTAGCCGGGGCCTACGAGCAGTACTTC
cdr3_aa: CASGLAGAYEQYF

d_call: TRBD2
j_call: TRBJ2-1
v_call: TRBV7-9
clone_size: .
cdr3_nt: TGTGCCAGCAGCCTAGCGGGAGGAAGTAATGAGCAGTTCTTC
cdr3_aa: CASSLAGGSNEQFF

d_call: TRBD1
j_call: TRBJ2-1
v_call: TRBV7-3
clone_size: many
cdr3_nt: TGTGCCACCGCCCAGACCTCAGGGGGCAATGAGCAGTTCTTC
cdr3_aa: CATAQTSGGNEQFF

d_call: .
j_call: TRBJ2-5
v_call: TRBV27
clone_size: many
cdr3_nt: TGTGCCAGCAGTTCCCCCACGGGAGAAGAGACCCAGTACTTC
cdr3_aa: CASSSPTGEETQYF

d_call: .
j_call: TRBJ2-1
v_call: TRBV4-3
clone_size: .
cdr3_nt: TGCGCCAGCAGCCAAGGTTCCACTACTGACTCCTACAATGAGCAGTTCTTC
cdr3_aa: CASSQGSTTDSYNEQFF

d_call: .
j_call: TRBJ1-1
v_call: TRBV3-1
clone_size: many
cdr3_nt: TGTGCCAGCAGCCAATTACATGGGGTGAACACTGAAGCTTTCTTT
cdr3_aa: CASSQLHGVNTEAFF

d_call: TRBD2
j_call: TRBJ2-3
v_call: TRBV5-1
clone_size: .
cdr3_nt: TGCGCCAGCAGCTTGACTAGCGGGAGGCGCACAGATACGCAGTATTTT
cdr3_aa: CASSLTSGRRTDTQYF

d_call: .
j_call: TRBJ2-2
v_call: TRBV6-6
clone_size: .
cdr3_nt: TGTGCCAGCAGTTACTTGGCCGGGGAGCTGTTTTTT
cdr3_aa: CASSYLAGELFF

d_call: .
j_call: TRBJ2-1
v_call: TRBV7-2
clone_size: .
cdr3_nt: TGTGCCAGCAGCTTAATCAGCGGAGATGAGCAGTTCTTC
cdr3_aa: CASSLISGDEQFF